The source of this TCR beta chain is a study of identical twins. TCRdb re-derived calls from the 5' RACE reads in MiXCR, one entry per CDR3 protein. The table has roughly 570,000 distinct CDR3 sequences, 7.5% to 10% seen once. Healthy Caucasian individuals made up all the donors. Germline V gene data show CDR1 as MNHEY and CDR2 as SMNVEV (reference sequence). Trimming cost V 3 bases and J 7 bases; bases outside gene matches: 5. This CDR3 has 14 residues. The sample was also linked to a second study, of yellow fever vaccine responses in identical twins.

Sequencing was done on a sample of PBMCs. The clonotype comes from a woman aged 18-29 years in good health. The chain uses TRBV27 and TRBJ2-3; 9 bases line up with TRBD2. The CDR3 region has the DNA TGTGCCAGCAGTTTTAGTAGCGGGAGTTATACGCAGTATTTT. Its translation: CASSFSSGSYTQYF.